The clone carrying this TCR beta chain was detected many times. The data are from a study of neurological immune-mediated disorders. V lost 0 bases and J 4 bases, leaving 4 bases between the germline ends. The germline gives CDR1 SGHDN, CDR2 FVKESK. The CDR3 covers 13 residues. With 10-nucleotide random UMIs, 5'RACE was used to make the cDNA. One entry per CDR3 protein results from TCRdb running MiXCR on the 5' RACE reads. The sample yields approximately 130,000 distinct CDR3 sequences, roughly 3.2% seen once. The source material was PBMCs. The sequence came from a woman aged 30 to 39 with multiple sclerosis. The rearrangement uses TRBV14 and TRBJ2-1; D is ambiguous. This CDR3 reads CASSQDRYNEQFF. CDR3 nucleotide sequence: TGTGCCAGCAGCCAAGATCGGTACAATGAGCAGTTCTTC.